Below, 22 T cell receptor beta chains from the same sample are listed, as sequenced in a study of monozygotic twins with inflammatory bowel disease. TCRdb processed the 5' RACE reads again and assigns one entry to each CDR3 protein, with no DNA. In all, the sample yields about 200,000 distinct CDR3 sequences. Sequences were obtained from blood. The origin of the receptors is a human donor with ulcerative colitis or Crohn's disease, or a healthy co-twin of an affected twin (not recorded which).

The genes are TRBV4-1 and TRBJ1-2. From germline, CDR1 is MGHRA and CDR2 YSYEKL. There are 17 residues in the CDR3. CDR3 amino acids: CVSSQGGREGFVGGYTF.

J is TRBJ1-6 and V is TRBV6-1. Per germline, CDR1 MNHNS and CDR2 SASEGT. The CDR3 contains 15 residues. The CDR3 sequence: CASNRAYQDNSPLHF.

This rearrangement joins TRBV5-1 to TRBJ2-3; TCRdb's assignment of TRBD2 cannot be checked, as there is no DNA. The CDR3 has 17 residues. CDR1 is SGHRS, CDR2 YFSETQ, per germline. The CDR3 loop reads CASSLASGSGGLDTQYF.

V is TRBV18 and J is TRBJ1-1; TCRdb calls TRBD1, which cannot be checked without DNA. Germline values: CDR1 KGHSH, CDR2 LQKENI. This CDR3 region has 16 residues. Here the CDR3 reads CASSPGPRTGGGEAFF.

The rearrangement links TRBV4-1 to TRBJ1-1; lacking DNA, the TRBD1 call made by TCRdb goes unchecked. This CDR3 region has 14 residues. From germline, CDR1 is MGHRA and CDR2 YSYEKL. Here the CDR3 reads CASSRGRENTEAFF.

The CDR3 sequence is CASSGQRDQPQHF. V is TRBV12-3 or TRBV12-4 and J is TRBJ1-5; TCRdb returns TRBD1, unconfirmable since there is no DNA. The CDR3 sequence is 13 residues long.

V is TRBV7-9 and J is TRBJ2-1; TCRdb proposes TRBD1, but this gene call is untestable without DNA. CDR1 and CDR2 from the germline V gene are SEHNR and FQNEAQ (reference sequence). The CDR3 runs to 15 residues. The CDR3 spells CASSLGQDLYNEQFF.

The V call is TRBV4-1, the J call TRBJ2-7; TCRdb gives TRBD2 as the D gene, but with no DNA this cannot be confirmed. Germline-derived CDR1 and CDR2 are MGHRA and YSYEKL. The CDR3 extends over 16 amino acids. The CDR3 is CASSQGEAGGPYEQYF.

The chain recombines TRBV20-1 with TRBJ1-1; TCRdb designates TRBD1, a call that cannot be tested without DNA. From germline, CDR1 is DFQATT and CDR2 SNEGSKA (reference sequence). The CDR3 is made up of 13 amino acids. CDR3 amino acids: CSALGGENTEAFF.

The gene calls are TRBV7-9 and TRBJ1-2; TCRdb's D call, TRBD1, is unchecked because there is no DNA. CDR1 and CDR2 (germline): SEHNR, FQNEAQ (reference sequence). The CDR3 consists of 13 residues. CDR3 residues: CASSSRDLYGYTF.

This chain joins TRBV4-1 and TRBJ2-7. Germline CDR1 is MGHRA and CDR2 is YSYEKL. The CDR3 length is 15 residues. The CDR3 region is CVSSQGTVGSYEQYF.

The gene calls are TRBV12-3 or TRBV12-4 and TRBJ1-5; TCRdb indicates TRBD1, and absent DNA this call remains unverified. There are 14 residues in the CDR3. The CDR3 loop is CASSTGSLGQPQHF.

The chain combines TRBV28 with TRBJ2-5; TCRdb gives TRBD1 as the D gene, but with no DNA this cannot be confirmed. The germline V gene encodes CDR1 MDHEN and CDR2 SYDVKM. CDR3 length: 16 amino acids. CDR3 loop: CASSFLGTGWQETQYF.

CDR3 residues: CASSSDRGSYEQYF. V and J are TRBV7-9 and TRBJ2-7. The germline CDR1 and CDR2 sequences are SEHNR and FQNEAQ (reference sequence). The CDR3 loop spans 14 amino acids.

The chain carries TRBV20-1 and TRBJ2-1; absent DNA, TCRdb's TRBD1 call cannot be checked. From germline, CDR1 is DFQATT and CDR2 SNEGSKA (reference sequence). The CDR3 is made up of 17 amino acids. The CDR3 sequence: CSAPDPPPGPRHNEQFF.

The gene calls are TRBV11-2 and TRBJ1-4; TCRdb's D call, TRBD1, is unchecked because there is no DNA. CDR3 length: 14 residues. CDR1 is SGHAT and CDR2 is FQNNGV in the germline V gene. The CDR3 sequence is CASSLGQGGEKLFF.

The chain has TRBV18 and TRBJ2-7; as DNA is missing, the TRBD2 call by TCRdb cannot be tested. The CDR3 has 13 residues. Germline CDR1 reads KGHSH; CDR2 reads LQKENI. The CDR3 protein is CASSPGGIREQYF. The full variable domain, with the rest looked up from reference TRBV18 and TRBJ2-7, is NAGVMQNPRHLVRRRGQEARLRCSPMKGHSHVYWYRQLPEEGLKFMVYLQKENIIDESGMPKERFSAEFPKEGPSILRIQQVVRGDSAAYFCASSPGGIREQYFGPGTRLTVT.

This chain uses TRBV20-1 with TRBJ2-7. Germline V gene data show CDR1 as DFQATT and CDR2 as SNEGSKA (reference sequence). This CDR3 spans 14 amino acids. The CDR3 reads CSATSVLSSYEQYF.

The chain links TRBV5-4 to TRBJ2-5; TCRdb lists TRBD2, though no DNA is available to test this call. This CDR3 region has 16 residues. Looked up from germline, CDR1 is SGHNT and CDR2 is YYREEE (reference sequence). The CDR3 protein is CASSSPGLSYGETQYF.

The J gene is TRBJ2-5, the V gene TRBV5-1; TCRdb gives TRBD2 as the D gene, but with no DNA this cannot be confirmed. CDR1 is SGHRS, CDR2 YFSETQ, per germline. The CDR3 totals 16 residues. CDR3 amino acids: CASSLDTLTSLETQYF. Complete variable domain (other parts from reference TRBV5-1 and TRBJ2-5): KAGVTQTPRYLIKTRGQQVTLSCSPISGHRSVSWYQQTPGQGLQFLFEYFSETQRNKGNFPGRFSGRQFSNSRSEMNVSTLELGDSALYLCASSLDTLTSLETQYFGPGTRLLVL.

J is TRBJ1-2 and V is TRBV9; the TCRdb D gene call, TRBD1, has no DNA to confirm it. The CDR3 totals 15 residues. CDR1 is SGDLS and CDR2 is YYNGEE in the germline V gene. The CDR3 loop reads CASSATGKANYGYTF.

The chain has TRBV28 and TRBJ2-7; no DNA is available, so the TRBD2 call from TCRdb remains unchecked. The germline V gene encodes CDR1 MDHEN and CDR2 SYDVKM. The CDR3 consists of 12 residues. The CDR3 region is CASKLAGYEQYF.